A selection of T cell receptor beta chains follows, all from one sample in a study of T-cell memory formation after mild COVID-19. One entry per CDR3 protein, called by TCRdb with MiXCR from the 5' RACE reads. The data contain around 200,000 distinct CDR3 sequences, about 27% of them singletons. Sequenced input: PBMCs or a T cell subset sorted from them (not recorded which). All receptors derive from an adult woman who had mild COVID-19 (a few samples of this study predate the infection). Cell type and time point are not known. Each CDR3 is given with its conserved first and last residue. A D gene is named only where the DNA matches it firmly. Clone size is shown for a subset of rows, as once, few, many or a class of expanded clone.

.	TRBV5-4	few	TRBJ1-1	TGTGCCAGCAGCTCCCGGGGGACTGAAGCTTTCTTT	CASSSRGTEAFF
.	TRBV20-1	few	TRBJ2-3	TGCAGTGCTATCCAGGGAGTCACAGATACGCAGTATTTT	CSAIQGVTDTQYF
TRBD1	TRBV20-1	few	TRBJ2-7	TGCAGTGCTAGAGAAGGGGGACAGGACTTCTACGAGCAGTACTTC	CSAREGGQDFYEQYF
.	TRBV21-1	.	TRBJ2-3	TGTGCCAGCAGCAAAGCAAGGACTAAAGAGGGACGTACAGATACGCAGTATTTT	CASSKARTKEGRTDTQYF
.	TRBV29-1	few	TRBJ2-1	TGCAGCGTTTGGAGGGAGTACAACAATGAGCAGTTCTTC	CSVWREYNNEQFF
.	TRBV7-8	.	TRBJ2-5	TGTGCCAGCAGCTTATTTTTCTATCGAGAGACGACCCAGTACTTC	CASSLFFYRETTQYF
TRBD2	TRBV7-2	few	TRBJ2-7	TGTGCCAGCAGCTTACATAGCGGGGGGGCTTACGAGCAGTACTTC	CASSLHSGGAYEQYF
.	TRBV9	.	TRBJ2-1	TGTGCCAGCAGGGGACCCAGGTGGGGGGAGCAGTTCTTC	CASRGPRWGEQFF
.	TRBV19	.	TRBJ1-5	TGTGCCAGTAGTGAGGATCAGGGAGCGCTCAATCAGCCCCAGCATTTT	CASSEDQGALNQPQHF
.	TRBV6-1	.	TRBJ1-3	TGTGCCAGCAGGACAGGAGGGACAGGAAACACCATATATTTT	CASRTGGTGNTIYF